The 3 T cell receptor beta chains given below trace back to one sample, sequenced in a study listed by TCRdb under 2016. Libraries were constructed by RT-PCR. TCRdb lists the instrument as Illumina MiSeq. Using fastp at Q25 and MiXCR, TCRdb reprocessed the public reads and kept productive beta chains. For every CDR3 protein sequence, its rows merge into one entry that carries the most common genes and DNA. This sample lists more than 600,000 distinct CDR3 sequences; approximately 15% were detected once. Roughly 3.6% of the sample lies in the top ten. Sequences were obtained from memory CD4+ T cells from blood. These receptors originate from a female donor in good health, serving as a healthy control.

The chain employs TRBV5-1 and TRBJ1-6, with D perhaps matching TRBD1 (6 bases). The V and J ends lost 7 bases and 2 bases respectively, with 16 bases between them. The CDR3 runs 16 residues. CDR1 is SGHRS and CDR2 is YFSETQ in the germline V gene. CDR3 DNA sequence: TGCGCCAGCGCCTTGGACAGTCTAACCTATAATTCACCCCTCCACTTT. It is translated as CASALDSLTYNSPLHF. Supplemented by reference TRBV5-1 and TRBJ1-6, the full variable domain reads KAGVTQTPRYLIKTRGQQVTLSCSPISGHRSVSWYQQTPGQGLQFLFEYFSETQRNKGNFPGRFSGRQFSNSRSEMNVSTLELGDSALYLCASALDSLTYNSPLHFGNGTRLTVT.

The V call is TRBV7-9, the J call TRBJ2-3; 12 nucleotides match TRBD2. Losses at the gene ends were 5 bases for V and 2 bases for J; bases not matched to a gene: 11. The CDR3 totals 18 residues. CDR1 SEHNR and CDR2 FQNEAQ come from the germline V gene (reference sequence). The CDR3 DNA reads as TGTGCCAGCAGCGCCAATACTCGGACTAGCGGGAACACAGATACGCAGTATTTT. Protein sequence: CASSANTRTSGNTDTQYF.

The table lists this clonotype with a few counts. The chain is built from TRBV7-2 and TRBJ1-2; D is perhaps TRBD1 (5 bases). The CDR3 consists of 14 residues. The ends were cut back, 4 bases at V and 3 bases at J, with 12 bases in the middle. Looked up from germline, CDR1 is SGHTA and CDR2 is FQGNSA. The CDR3 sequence: CASSWSREDYGYTF. As DNA, the CDR3 is TGTGCCAGCAGCTGGAGCAGGGAAGACTATGGCTACACCTTC. The full variable domain, rest sourced from reference TRBV7-2 and TRBJ1-2, is GAGVSQSPSNKVTEKGKDVELRCDPISGHTALYWYRQSLGQGLEFLIYFQGNSAPDKSGLPSDRFSAERTGGSVSTLTIQRTQQEDSAVYLCASSWSREDYGYTFGSGTRLTVV.